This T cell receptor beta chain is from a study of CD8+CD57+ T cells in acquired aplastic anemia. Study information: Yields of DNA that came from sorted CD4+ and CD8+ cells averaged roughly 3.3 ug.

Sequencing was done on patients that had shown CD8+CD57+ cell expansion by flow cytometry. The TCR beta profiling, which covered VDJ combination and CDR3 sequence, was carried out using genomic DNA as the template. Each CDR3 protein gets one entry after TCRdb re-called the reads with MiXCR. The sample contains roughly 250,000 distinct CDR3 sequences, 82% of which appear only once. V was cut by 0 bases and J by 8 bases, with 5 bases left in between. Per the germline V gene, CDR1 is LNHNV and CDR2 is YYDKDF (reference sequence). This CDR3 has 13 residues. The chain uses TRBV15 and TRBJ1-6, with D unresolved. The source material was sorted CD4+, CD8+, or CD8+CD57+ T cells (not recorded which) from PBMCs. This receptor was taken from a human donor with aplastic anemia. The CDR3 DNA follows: TGTGCCACCAGCAGAGATATAGATTCACCCCTCCACTTT. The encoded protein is CATSRDIDSPLHF. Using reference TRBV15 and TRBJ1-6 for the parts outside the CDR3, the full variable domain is DAMVIQNPRYQVTQFGKPVTLSCSQTLNHNVMYWYQQKSSQAPKLLFHYYDKDFNNEADTPDNFQSRRPNTSFCFLDIRSPGLGDTAMYLCATSRDIDSPLHFGNGTRLTVT.